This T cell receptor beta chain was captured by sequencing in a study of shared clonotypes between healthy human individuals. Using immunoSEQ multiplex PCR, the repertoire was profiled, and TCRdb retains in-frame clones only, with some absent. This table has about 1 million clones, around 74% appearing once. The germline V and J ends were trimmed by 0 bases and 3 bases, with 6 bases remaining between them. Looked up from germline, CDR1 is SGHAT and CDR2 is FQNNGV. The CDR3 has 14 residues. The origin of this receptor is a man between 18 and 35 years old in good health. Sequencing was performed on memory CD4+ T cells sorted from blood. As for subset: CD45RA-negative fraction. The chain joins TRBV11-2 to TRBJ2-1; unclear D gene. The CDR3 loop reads CASSLDPVYNEQFF. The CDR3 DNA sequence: TGTGCCAGCAGCTTAGATCCCGTCTACAATGAGCAGTTCTTC. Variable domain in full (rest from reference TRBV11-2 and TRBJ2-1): EAGVAQSPRYKIIEKRQSVAFWCNPISGHATLYWYQQILGQGPKLLIQFQNNGVVDDSQLPKDRFSAERLKGVDSTLKIQPAKLEDSAVYLCASSLDPVYNEQFFGPGTRLTVL.